A selection of T cell receptor beta chains follows, all from one sample in a study of T-cell memory formation after mild COVID-19. TCRdb called the 5' RACE reads again in MiXCR, with one record for every CDR3 protein. Of around 260,000 distinct CDR3 sequences in the sample, under 20% were seen once. The sequenced sample was PBMCs or a T cell subset sorted from them (not recorded which). All receptors derive from a man in his late teens or twenties who had mild COVID-19 (a few samples of this study predate the infection). Cell type and time point are not known. Each CDR3 is given with its conserved first and last residue. Fields, in order: V gene, clone size, J gene, CDR3 length, D gene, CDR3 protein, CDR3 DNA. A D gene is named only where the DNA matches it firmly. Where a row states a size, it is once, few, many or the class of an expanded clone; other rows omit it.

v_gene: TRBV4-1; abundance: -; j_gene: TRBJ2-5; len: 15; d_gene: -; CDR3aa: CASSKDVTGWETQYF; CDR3nt: TGCGCCAGCAGCAAAGACGTCACGGGATGGGAGACCCAGTACTTC
v_gene: TRBV4-1; abundance: few; j_gene: TRBJ1-2; len: 16; d_gene: -; CDR3aa: CASSQSRVVTGVGYTF; CDR3nt: TGCGCCAGCAGCCAAAGCCGAGTAGTAACAGGAGTGGGCTACACCTTC
v_gene: TRBV20-1; abundance: -; j_gene: TRBJ1-2; len: 13; d_gene: -; CDR3aa: CSAGSRDKHGYTF; CDR3nt: TGCAGTGCTGGGTCTCGGGACAAGCATGGCTACACCTTC
v_gene: TRBV6-6; abundance: -; j_gene: TRBJ2-5; len: 10; d_gene: -; CDR3aa: CASNRGTQYF; CDR3nt: TGTGCCAGCAACCGGGGGACCCAGTACTTC
v_gene: TRBV7-9; abundance: many; j_gene: TRBJ2-1; len: 13; d_gene: -; CDR3aa: CASSLPRYNEQFF; CDR3nt: TGTGCCAGCAGCTTGCCCAGATACAATGAGCAGTTCTTC
v_gene: TRBV29-1; abundance: few; j_gene: TRBJ2-1; len: 14; d_gene: TRBD2; CDR3aa: CSVGGQRGPNEQFF; CDR3nt: TGCAGCGTTGGGGGCCAGCGGGGTCCCAATGAGCAGTTCTTC
v_gene: TRBV6-5; abundance: many; j_gene: TRBJ1-4; len: 16; d_gene: -; CDR3aa: CASSYRFNGFNENLFF; CDR3nt: TGTGCCAGCAGTTACCGCTTTAATGGTTTTAATGAAAACCTGTTTTTT
v_gene: TRBV6-5; abundance: few; j_gene: TRBJ2-3; len: 15; d_gene: -; CDR3aa: CASSPIGGQGDTQYF; CDR3nt: TGTGCCAGCAGTCCAATCGGGGGCCAGGGAGATACGCAGTATTTT
v_gene: TRBV5-1; abundance: few; j_gene: TRBJ1-1; len: 14; d_gene: TRBD1; CDR3aa: CASSGTGGYTEAFF; CDR3nt: TGCGCCAGCAGCGGGACAGGGGGGTACACTGAAGCTTTCTTT
v_gene: TRBV20-1; abundance: few; j_gene: TRBJ1-1; len: 14; d_gene: TRBD1; CDR3aa: CSARKGGSNTEAFF; CDR3nt: TGCAGTGCTAGAAAAGGGGGCAGTAACACTGAAGCTTTCTTT
v_gene: TRBV7-9; abundance: many; j_gene: TRBJ1-1; len: 12; d_gene: -; CDR3aa: CASSLKNTEAFF; CDR3nt: TGTGCCAGCAGCCTAAAGAACACTGAAGCTTTCTTT
v_gene: TRBV12-3/TRBV12-4; abundance: few; j_gene: TRBJ1-2; len: 12; d_gene: TRBD1; CDR3aa: CASRQGLEGYTF; CDR3nt: TGTGCCAGCAGACAGGGGCTAGAAGGCTACACCTTC
v_gene: TRBV4-1; abundance: -; j_gene: TRBJ2-2; len: 15; d_gene: -; CDR3aa: CASSQGASNTGELFF; CDR3nt: TGCGCCAGCAGCCAGGGGGCCTCGAACACCGGGGAGCTGTTTTTT
v_gene: TRBV5-1; abundance: -; j_gene: TRBJ2-5; len: 15; d_gene: TRBD1; CDR3aa: CASSLGDRRGETQYF; CDR3nt: TGCGCCAGCAGCTTGGGGGACAGGAGAGGTGAGACCCAGTACTTC
v_gene: TRBV7-2; abundance: -; j_gene: TRBJ2-2; len: 16; d_gene: TRBD2; CDR3aa: CASSAPGLAHTGELFF; CDR3nt: TGTGCCAGCAGCGCACCGGGACTAGCTCACACCGGGGAGCTGTTTTTT
v_gene: TRBV20-1; abundance: few; j_gene: TRBJ2-1; len: 14; d_gene: -; CDR3aa: CSAPFRGGANEQFF; CDR3nt: TGCAGTGCTCCCTTCCGAGGGGGGGCCAATGAGCAGTTCTTC
v_gene: TRBV10-3; abundance: few; j_gene: TRBJ2-7; len: 13; d_gene: TRBD1; CDR3aa: CAISRQGAYEQYF; CDR3nt: TGTGCCATCAGTCGACAGGGGGCCTACGAGCAGTACTTC
v_gene: TRBV18; abundance: few; j_gene: TRBJ2-5; len: 14; d_gene: -; CDR3aa: CASSPPSDKETQYF; CDR3nt: TGTGCCAGCTCACCACCGTCGGACAAAGAGACCCAGTACTTC
v_gene: TRBV6-4; abundance: many; j_gene: TRBJ2-2; len: 16; d_gene: TRBD1; CDR3aa: CASSETPGQGSGELFF; CDR3nt: TGTGCCAGCAGCGAAACCCCCGGACAGGGATCCGGGGAGCTGTTTTTT
v_gene: TRBV2; abundance: -; j_gene: TRBJ2-1; len: 16; d_gene: -; CDR3aa: CASRPGIRQEYNEQFF; CDR3nt: TGTGCCAGCAGGCCCGGGATTAGGCAGGAATACAATGAGCAGTTCTTC
v_gene: TRBV24-1; abundance: -; j_gene: TRBJ2-3; len: 14; d_gene: TRBD1; CDR3aa: CATSERQGSDTQYF; CDR3nt: TGTGCCACCAGTGAGCGACAGGGTTCAGATACGCAGTATTTT
v_gene: TRBV6-1; abundance: few; j_gene: TRBJ2-1; len: 16; d_gene: -; CDR3aa: CASTGWEGAVHNEQFF; CDR3nt: TGTGCCAGCACCGGGTGGGAGGGGGCCGTCCACAATGAGCAGTTCTTC
v_gene: TRBV7-6; abundance: many; j_gene: TRBJ2-3; len: 16; d_gene: -; CDR3aa: CASSGGLARQEGTQYF; CDR3nt: TGTGCCAGCAGTGGGGGTCTAGCCCGGCAGGAGGGTACGCAGTATTTT
v_gene: TRBV7-2; abundance: few; j_gene: TRBJ1-4; len: 15; d_gene: TRBD1; CDR3aa: CASSSRTGKDEKLFF; CDR3nt: TGTGCCAGCAGCTCTCGGACAGGGAAAGACGAAAAACTGTTTTTT
v_gene: TRBV5-1; abundance: few; j_gene: TRBJ2-1; len: 14; d_gene: -; CDR3aa: CASSFTANYNEQFF; CDR3nt: TGCGCCAGCAGCTTTACGGCAAACTACAATGAGCAGTTCTTC
v_gene: TRBV7-9; abundance: -; j_gene: TRBJ2-2; len: 13; d_gene: -; CDR3aa: CASSFWGTGELFF; CDR3nt: TGTGCCAGCAGCTTCTGGGGCACCGGGGAGCTGTTTTTT
v_gene: TRBV6-5; abundance: few; j_gene: TRBJ1-1; len: 13; d_gene: -; CDR3aa: CASINTGGTEAFF; CDR3nt: TGTGCCAGCATCAACACGGGGGGCACTGAAGCTTTCTTT
v_gene: TRBV9; abundance: -; j_gene: TRBJ2-1; len: 12; d_gene: TRBD1; CDR3aa: CASSATGDEQFF; CDR3nt: TGTGCCAGCAGCGCTACAGGGGATGAGCAGTTCTTC
v_gene: TRBV7-2; abundance: many; j_gene: TRBJ2-2; len: 16; d_gene: TRBD2; CDR3aa: CASRPAPSGGAGELFF; CDR3nt: TGTGCCAGCAGACCTGCCCCTAGCGGGGGAGCCGGGGAGCTGTTTTTT
v_gene: TRBV6-2/TRBV6-3; abundance: -; j_gene: TRBJ1-6; len: 12; d_gene: -; CDR3aa: CASSFNSSPLHF; CDR3nt: TGTGCCAGCAGCTTCAACTCCTCACCCCTCCACTTT
v_gene: TRBV12-3/TRBV12-4; abundance: -; j_gene: TRBJ1-1; len: 22; d_gene: TRBD1; CDR3aa: CASSTSRDRGLILKWRNTEAFF; CDR3nt: TGTGCCAGCAGCACCTCCCGGGACAGGGGGCTCATTCTCAAGTGGCGGAACACTGAAGCTTTCTTT
v_gene: TRBV11-1; abundance: -; j_gene: TRBJ1-1; len: 17; d_gene: TRBD1; CDR3aa: CASSRDRDFSGNTEAFF; CDR3nt: TGTGCCAGCAGTCGGGACAGGGACTTTTCTGGGAACACTGAAGCTTTCTTT
v_gene: TRBV4-3; abundance: few; j_gene: TRBJ1-1; len: 15; d_gene: -; CDR3aa: CASSRLGFIGEEAFF; CDR3nt: TGCGCCAGCAGCCGCCTGGGATTTATCGGAGAGGAAGCTTTCTTT
v_gene: TRBV12-3/TRBV12-4; abundance: few; j_gene: TRBJ2-3; len: 17; d_gene: -; CDR3aa: CASSFYPPGGDTDTQYF; CDR3nt: TGTGCCAGCAGTTTTTACCCGCCTGGCGGGGACACAGATACGCAGTATTTT
v_gene: TRBV7-9; abundance: few; j_gene: TRBJ2-2; len: 16; d_gene: -; CDR3aa: CASTMWGAVRTGELFF; CDR3nt: TGTGCCAGCACCATGTGGGGGGCTGTTCGAACCGGGGAGCTGTTTTTT
v_gene: TRBV18; abundance: -; j_gene: TRBJ1-1; len: 16; d_gene: -; CDR3aa: CASSNSRGERVTEAFF; CDR3nt: TGTGCCAGCTCAAACTCGCGGGGGGAAAGGGTCACTGAAGCTTTCTTT
v_gene: TRBV12-3/TRBV12-4; abundance: few; j_gene: TRBJ2-7; len: 14; d_gene: -; CDR3aa: CASSLAPSIGEQYF; CDR3nt: TGTGCCAGCAGTTTAGCGCCGTCTATTGGTGAGCAGTACTTC
v_gene: TRBV6-5; abundance: few; j_gene: TRBJ2-5; len: 14; d_gene: TRBD2; CDR3aa: CASSYSMGGETQYF; CDR3nt: TGTGCCAGCAGTTACTCGATGGGGGGGGAGACCCAGTACTTC
v_gene: TRBV20-1; abundance: -; j_gene: TRBJ2-3; len: 17; d_gene: -; CDR3aa: CSARDSGGGLGTDTQYF; CDR3nt: TGCAGTGCTAGAGATTCTGGGGGAGGTCTTGGCACAGATACGCAGTATTTT
v_gene: TRBV6-6; abundance: few; j_gene: TRBJ2-1; len: 16; d_gene: -; CDR3aa: CASSYSWGDRHNEQFF; CDR3nt: TGTGCCAGCAGTTACTCATGGGGGGATCGACACAATGAGCAGTTCTTC
v_gene: TRBV5-1; abundance: -; j_gene: TRBJ2-3; len: 15; d_gene: -; CDR3aa: CASSLYGDSTDTQYF; CDR3nt: TGCGCCAGCAGCTTGTACGGGGACTCCACAGATACGCAGTATTTT